A selection of T cell receptor beta chains follows, all from one sample in a study of blood T cell repertoires in COVID-19. Here immunoSEQ multiplex PCR was the method, and the copy in TCRdb shows in-frame clones only, minus some. The profile shows about 240,000 clones, about nine tenths of them singletons. The sequencing sample was made of peripheral blood. The receptors were gathered from a man aged 60-69 years with acute or convalescent COVID-19. CDR3s include the opening cysteine and the closing phenylalanine or tryptophan. A D gene is named only where the DNA matches it firmly. The listing skips clone size in some rows; elsewhere it reads once, few, many or a size class.

abundance	d_gene	v_gene	j_gene	CDR3aa	CDR3nt
-	-	TRBV5-1	TRBJ1-1	CASSLGAVFMNTEAFF	TGCGCCAGCAGCTTGGGAGCGGTATTTATGAACACTGAAGCTTTCTTT
few	TRBD2	TRBV6-5	TRBJ2-7	CATHRGGASHDEQYF	TGTGCCACCCACCGGGGAGGGGCCTCTCACGACGAGCAGTACTTC
-	-	TRBV28	TRBJ2-1	CASSRTGLHNEQFF	TGTGCCAGCAGTCGGACGGGACTCCACAATGAGCAGTTCTTC
-	TRBD1	TRBV24-1	TRBJ2-7	CATSDTGQGGRYEQYF	TGTGCCACCAGTGATACCGGACAGGGTGGTCGGTACGAGCAGTACTTC
-	TRBD2	TRBV5-4	TRBJ2-4	CASSLGREGRGAKNIQYF	TGTGCCAGCAGCTTGGGGCGGGAGGGCCGTGGAGCCAAAAACATTCAGTACTTC
-	TRBD2	TRBV11-3	TRBJ2-1	CASSFGTRANEQFF	TGTGCCAGCAGCTTCGGGACTAGGGCCAATGAGCAGTTCTTC
-	TRBD2	TRBV5-1	TRBJ2-3	CASSLRYSGSLPGTDTQYF	TGCGCCAGCAGCTTGCGGTATAGCGGGAGCCTCCCGGGTACAGATACGCAGTATTTT
-	-	TRBV7-9	TRBJ2-5	CASSHNQQETQYF	TGTGCCAGCAGCCACAACCAACAAGAGACCCAGTACTTC
-	TRBD1	TRBV27	TRBJ1-4	CASSLPGQGREKLFF	TGTGCCAGCAGTTTGCCGGGACAGGGTCGTGAAAAACTGTTTTTT
-	-	TRBV7-2	TRBJ1-2	CASSEGGSYGYTF	TGTGCCAGCAGCGAAGGGGGTTCCTATGGCTACACCTTC
-	TRBD2	TRBV29-1	TRBJ2-1	CSVAVGLATYNEQFF	TGCAGCGTCGCAGTGGGACTAGCGACTTACAATGAGCAGTTCTTC
-	-	TRBV5-8	TRBJ2-2	CASSLVRGLDYTGELFF	TGTGCCAGCAGCTTGGTCCGAGGTTTGGATTACACCGGGGAGCTGTTTTTT